This T cell receptor (beta chain) was observed in a study of blood T cells in healthy people across ages. Across the study: T cells yielded about one barcoded beta molecule per two cells through template switching.

A few counts support this clonotype. Its antigen is as yet unknown. Primed by a sample-barcoded 5' primer and a J-beta primer mix, a second PCR proceeded for roughly 6 to 12 cycles. TCRdb called the 5' RACE reads again in MiXCR, with one record for every CDR3 protein. The sample has hundreds of thousands of distinct CDR3 sequences; 49% are singletons. CDR3 length: 12 amino acids. Per the germline V gene, CDR1 is SGHTA and CDR2 is FQGTGA. Trimming removed 2 bases at V and 8 bases at J, with 9 bases between. Notes on the study in general: Long-lived donors exceeded aged donors in naive CD4+ cells and diversity. Per million T cells, TCR beta diversity dropped roughly linearly as age increased.

RNA extraction gave at least 5 micrograms of total RNA per sample. The sequence was obtained from a woman aged 60-70 years in good health. Sample: blood. The V and J genes are TRBV7-3 and TRBJ1-2; unclear D gene. CDR3 sequence reads: CASSLGPGGYTF. The CDR3 bases are TGTGCCAGCAGCTTAGGGCCCGGGGGCTACACCTTC.